Sequencing of this T cell receptor beta chain was carried out in a study of blood T cells in healthy people across ages. Study-level points and caveats: Expanded clonotype changes were possibly confounded by unknown donor CMV status. It was held that the diversity estimates obtained from one million T cells were underestimates.

Many counts were recorded for this clonotype. Antigen: not known. Through a sample-barcoded 5' primer and a J-beta primer mix, a second PCR was run for roughly 7 to 11 cycles. Paired-end reads containing CDR3 totaled no fewer than 3 million for each sample. A single record per CDR3 protein comes from TCRdb applying MiXCR to the 5' RACE reads. Among about 640,000 distinct CDR3 sequences listed, around two fifths were seen once. The TCR was taken from a man at least 80 years old in good health. Sequencing was performed on blood.

The CDR3 loop is CASRPRDRNEQFF. In DNA, the CDR3 is TGTGCCAGCAGGCCCAGGGATCGCAATGAGCAGTTCTTC. V gene TRBV6-2 or TRBV6-3 combines with J gene TRBJ2-1, with a possible D match to TRBD1 (5 bases). CDR1 and CDR2 (germline): MNHEY, SVGEGT. The CDR3 is 13 residues long. V was trimmed by 6 bases and J by 6 bases, leaving 12 bases between them.